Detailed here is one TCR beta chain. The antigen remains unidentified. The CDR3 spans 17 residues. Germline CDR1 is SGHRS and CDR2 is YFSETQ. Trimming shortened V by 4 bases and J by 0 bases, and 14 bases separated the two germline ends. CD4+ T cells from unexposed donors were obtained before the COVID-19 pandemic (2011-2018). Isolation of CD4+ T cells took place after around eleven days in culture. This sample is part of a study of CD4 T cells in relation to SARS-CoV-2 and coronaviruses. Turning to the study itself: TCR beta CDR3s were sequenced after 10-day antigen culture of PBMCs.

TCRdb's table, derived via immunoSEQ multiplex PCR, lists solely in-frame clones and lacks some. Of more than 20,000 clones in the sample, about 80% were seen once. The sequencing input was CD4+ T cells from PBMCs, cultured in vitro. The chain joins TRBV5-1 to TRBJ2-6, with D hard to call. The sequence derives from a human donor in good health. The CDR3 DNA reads TGCGCCAGCAGCCCGATGGCAGCTACCTCTGGGGCCAACGTCCTGACTTTC. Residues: CASSPMAATSGANVLTF.